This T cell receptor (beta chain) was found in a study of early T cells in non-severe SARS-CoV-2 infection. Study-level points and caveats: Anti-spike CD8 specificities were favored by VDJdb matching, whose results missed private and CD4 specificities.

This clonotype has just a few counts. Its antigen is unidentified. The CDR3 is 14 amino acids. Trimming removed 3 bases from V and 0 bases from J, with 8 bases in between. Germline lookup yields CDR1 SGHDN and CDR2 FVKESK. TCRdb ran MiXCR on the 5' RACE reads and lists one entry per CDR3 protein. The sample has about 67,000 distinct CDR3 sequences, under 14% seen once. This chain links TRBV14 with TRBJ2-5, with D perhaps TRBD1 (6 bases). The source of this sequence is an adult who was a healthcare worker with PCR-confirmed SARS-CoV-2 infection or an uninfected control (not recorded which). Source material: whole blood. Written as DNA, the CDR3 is TGTGCCAGCAGCCAGCAGGGGTACCAAGAGACCCAGTACTTC. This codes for CASSQQGYQETQYF.